The 13 T cell receptor beta chains below were found in one sample sequenced in a study of CD8+ T cells in alopecia areata. The sample's treatment: oral pan-JAK inhibitor, 5-10 mg twice daily. RNA was isolated and reverse transcribed to cDNA, the sequencing template. Libraries were prepared by immunoSEQ multiplex PCR; TCRdb keeps only in-frame clonotypes and omits some of them. This sample has 250,000 to 350,000 clones, with 60% found just once. This sample comprised CD4+ T cells sorted from blood, obtained around week 53, from a patient treated with tofacitinib. The receptors were sampled from a human donor with alopecia areata.

The chain is built from TRBV29-1 and TRBJ2-2, with D tentatively TRBD1 (5 bases). Germline V gene sequence: CDR1 SQVTM, CDR2 ANQGSEA. The V end lost 0 bases, the J end lost 5 bases, and 7 bases lay between the germline ends. The CDR3 length is 13 residues. The CDR3 spells CSVEDTGTGELFF. DNA for the CDR3: TGCAGCGTTGAAGACACAGGTACCGGGGAGCTGTTTTTT.

This chain links TRBV4-1 with TRBJ1-6; unclear D gene. CDR1 is MGHRA and CDR2 is YSYEKL in the germline V gene. The CDR3 is 12 amino acids. V was pared by 0 bases and J by 9 bases, with 3 bases between. CDR3 loop: CASSQDFSPLHF. The CDR3 DNA reads TGCGCCAGCAGCCAAGATTTTTCACCCCTCCACTTT.

V gene TRBV5-4 combines with J gene TRBJ2-6; D perhaps matches TRBD2 (7 bases). The CDR3 consists of 16 residues. CDR1 and CDR2 from the germline V gene are SGHNT and YYREEE (reference sequence). Trimming removed 4 bases from V and 2 bases from J, with 13 bases in between. CDR3 DNA sequence: TGTGCCAGCAGCCCCGGAGGGGGGGCTGGGGCCAACGTCCTGACTTTC. It is translated as CASSPGGGAGANVLTF.

The rearrangement joins TRBV5-1 to TRBJ2-7; maybe TRBD1 (5 bases). Germline V gene data show CDR1 as SGHRS and CDR2 as YFSETQ. This CDR3 region has 13 residues. Trimming took 5 bases from V and 0 from J, leaving 9 bases between them. CDR3 amino acids: CASRRQNSYEQYF. The CDR3 DNA is TGCGCCAGCAGGAGACAGAACTCCTACGAGCAGTACTTC.

This clone was detected only a few times. The gene calls are TRBV5-1 and TRBJ2-1; D tentatively fits TRBD1 or TRBD2 (6 bases each). Deletions cut 6 bases from V and 3 bases from J, with 19 bases between. The length of the CDR3 is 16 residues. CDR1 is SGHRS and CDR2 is YFSETQ in the germline V gene. The chain's CDR3 is CASTYSDGGSYNEQFF. CDR3 sequence (DNA): TGCGCCAGCACTTACTCGGACGGGGGCAGCTACAATGAGCAGTTCTTC.

The chain joins TRBV6-1 to TRBJ1-5; the D gene is possibly TRBD1 (5 bases). The CDR3 extends over 13 amino acids. Trimming shortened V by 10 bases and J by 5 bases, and 15 bases separated the two germline ends. The germline V gene encodes CDR1 MNHNS and CDR2 SASEGT. CDR3 protein: CATKPGRDQPQHF. Here the CDR3 DNA reads TGTGCCACCAAACCAGGGCGCGATCAGCCCCAGCATTTT.

This clone turned up a few times. The chain's CDR3 is CSVEFWLPPYNEQFF. CDR3 nucleotide sequence: TGCAGCGTTGAATTTTGGCTGCCTCCCTACAATGAGCAGTTCTTC. This chain connects TRBV29-1 to TRBJ2-1; unclear D gene. Trimming removed 2 bases from V and 2 bases from J, with 13 bases in between. The germline gives CDR1 SQVTM, CDR2 ANQGSEA. The CDR3 extends over 15 amino acids.

A few counts support this clone. The rearrangement links TRBV11-2 to TRBJ2-1, with 7 bases aligning to TRBD1. V trimming: 4 bases; J trimming: 6 bases; junction bases outside the gene matches: 12. Germline CDR1 reads SGHAT; CDR2 reads FQNNGV. The CDR3 is 16 amino acids. The CDR3 region has the DNA TGTGCCAGCAGCTCGACAGGGCTCCCTCTCTCCAATGAGCAGTTCTTC. It specifies CASSSTGLPLSNEQFF.

The V and J genes are TRBV27 and TRBJ1-1, with D unclear. This CDR3 comprises 14 residues. Germline V CDR1 and CDR2: MNHEY, SMNVEV (reference sequence). V shed 0 bases and J shed 7 bases, with 12 bases lying between them. The chain's CDR3 is CASSLSRYSYEAFF. The CDR3, as DNA: TGTGCCAGCAGTTTATCCCGCTACTCATATGAAGCTTTCTTT.

The genes are TRBV7-2 and TRBJ2-3, with 13 bases lining up with TRBD2. This CDR3 comprises 17 residues. J lost 2 bases, V lost 4 bases, and 6 bases had no gene match. Looked up from germline, CDR1 is SGHTA and CDR2 is FQGNSA. CDR3 nucleotide sequence: TGTGCCAGCAGCTCCAGACTAGCGGGGGGACACACAGATACGCAGTATTTT. Amino acids: CASSSRLAGGHTDTQYF.

V gene TRBV14 combines with J gene TRBJ2-2; D is perhaps TRBD2 (5 bases). Germline V gene lookup returns CDR1 SGHDN and CDR2 FVKESK. The V and J ends lost 0 bases and 6 bases respectively, with 14 bases between them. The length of the CDR3 is 16 residues. The CDR3 sequence: CASSQETGSRAGELFF. CDR3 nucleotides: TGTGCCAGCAGCCAAGAAACGGGGTCTAGGGCCGGGGAGCTGTTTTTT.

The rearrangement uses TRBV7-9 and TRBJ2-3; 7 bases match TRBD1. V dropped 5 bases and J dropped 11; count of bases not matched to a gene: 10. The length of the CDR3 is 13 residues. Germline lookup yields CDR1 SEHNR and CDR2 FQNEAQ (reference sequence). The CDR3 sequence is CASSLNSGTEQYF. CDR3 bases: TGTGCCAGCAGCCTGAACTCCGGGACAGAGCAGTATTTT.

Turning to this clone: Other nucleotide sequences in the sample specify the same CDR3. The chain employs TRBV30 and TRBJ1-2; 7 bases align to TRBD1. Germline V lookup: CDR1 GTSNPN, CDR2 SVGIG (reference sequence). Trimming at V came to 2 bases and at J to 4 bases, leaving 4 bases not matched to a gene. The length of the CDR3 is 13 residues. The CDR3 DNA reads TGTGCCTGGAGTAGGGACAGAAGCTATGGCTACACCTTC. As protein: CAWSRDRSYGYTF.